A selection of T cell receptor beta chains follows, all from one sample in a study of patients and donors after allogeneic stem cell transplantation. TCRdb itself ran the RT-PCR reads through MiXCR, one entry per CDR3 protein. The data show approximately 210,000 distinct CDR3 sequences, with 40% to 45% seen just once and approximately 32% held by the top ten. Input material: blood, either unsorted or a sorted T cell fraction (not recorded which). The receptors derive from a human donor who was either an allogeneic HSCT recipient or a stem cell or donor lymphocyte infusion donor (not recorded which). It is not recorded whose cells these are; they may come from a transplant donor. CDR3s include the opening cysteine and the closing phenylalanine or tryptophan. A D gene is named only where the DNA matches it firmly.

TRBD1,TRBJ1-1,TRBV5-1,CASSLSGGLNTEAFF
.,TRBJ1-1,TRBV20-1,CSAIDSMNTEAFF
TRBD1,TRBJ1-1,TRBV5-1,CASSAGTANTEAFF
TRBD2,TRBJ2-2,TRBV12-3/TRBV12-4,CASSYLAGSGELFF
.,TRBJ1-1,TRBV7-2,CASSLVARLTEAFF
.,TRBJ1-2,TRBV12-3/TRBV12-4,CASRGIQGYTF
.,TRBJ2-7,TRBV3-1,CASSQGQVGYEQYF
TRBD1,TRBJ2-5,TRBV27,CASSNTGGGEQETQYF
.,TRBJ1-2,TRBV30,CAWSVRGGNGYTF
.,TRBJ2-7,TRBV12-3/TRBV12-4,CASSLPPMGSSYEQYF
TRBD1,TRBJ1-2,TRBV27,CASSLGQGAPGYTF
.,TRBJ2-7,TRBV4-1,CASSQPLTYEQYF
.,TRBJ1-2,TRBV29-1,CSVDGGRIDYGYTF
TRBD2,TRBJ2-7,TRBV27,CASSLGREDSYEQYF
.,TRBJ2-7,TRBV4-3,CASSQDHVRPSYEQYF